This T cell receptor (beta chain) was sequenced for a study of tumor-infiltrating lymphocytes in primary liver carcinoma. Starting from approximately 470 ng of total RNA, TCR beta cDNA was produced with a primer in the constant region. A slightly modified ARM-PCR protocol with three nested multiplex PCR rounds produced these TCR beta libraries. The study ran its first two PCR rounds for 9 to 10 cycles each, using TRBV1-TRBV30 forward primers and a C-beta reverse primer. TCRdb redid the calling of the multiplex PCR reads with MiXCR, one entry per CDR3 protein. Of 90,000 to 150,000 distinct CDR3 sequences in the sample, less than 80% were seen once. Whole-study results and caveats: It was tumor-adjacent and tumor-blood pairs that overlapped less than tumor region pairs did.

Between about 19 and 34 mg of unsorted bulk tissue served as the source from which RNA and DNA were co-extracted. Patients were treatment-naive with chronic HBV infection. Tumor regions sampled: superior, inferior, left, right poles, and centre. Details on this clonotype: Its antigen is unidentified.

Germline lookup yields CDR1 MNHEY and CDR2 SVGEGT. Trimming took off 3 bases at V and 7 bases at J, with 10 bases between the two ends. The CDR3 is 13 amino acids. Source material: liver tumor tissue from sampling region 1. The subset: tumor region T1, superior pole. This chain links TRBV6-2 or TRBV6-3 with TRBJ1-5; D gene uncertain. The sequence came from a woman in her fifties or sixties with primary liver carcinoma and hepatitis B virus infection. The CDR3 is CASSYQEIQPQHF. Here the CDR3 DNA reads TGTGCCAGCAGTTATCAAGAAATCCAGCCCCAGCATTTT.